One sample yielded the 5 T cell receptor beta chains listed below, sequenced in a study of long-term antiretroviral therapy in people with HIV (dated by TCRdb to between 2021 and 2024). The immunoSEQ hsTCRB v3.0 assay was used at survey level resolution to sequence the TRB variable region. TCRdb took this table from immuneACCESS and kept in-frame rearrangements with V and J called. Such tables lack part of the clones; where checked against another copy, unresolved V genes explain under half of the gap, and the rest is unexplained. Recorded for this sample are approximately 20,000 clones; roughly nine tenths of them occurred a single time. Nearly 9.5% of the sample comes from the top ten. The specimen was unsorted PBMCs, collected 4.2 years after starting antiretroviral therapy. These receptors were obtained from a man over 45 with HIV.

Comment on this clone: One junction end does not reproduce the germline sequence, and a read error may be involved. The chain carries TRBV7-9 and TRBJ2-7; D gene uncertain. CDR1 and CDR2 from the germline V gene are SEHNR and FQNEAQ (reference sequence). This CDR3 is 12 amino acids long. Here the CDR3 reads CASSLGSSEQYF. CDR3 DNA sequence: TGTGCCAGCAGCTTAGGGTCCTCCGAGCAGTACTTC.

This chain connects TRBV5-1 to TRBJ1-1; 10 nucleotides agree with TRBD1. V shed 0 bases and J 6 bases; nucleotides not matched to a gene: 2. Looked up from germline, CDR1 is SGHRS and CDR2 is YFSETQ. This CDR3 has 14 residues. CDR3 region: CASSLAGQGSEAFF. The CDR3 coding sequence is TGCGCCAGCAGCTTGGCGGGACAGGGGTCTGAAGCTTTCTTT.

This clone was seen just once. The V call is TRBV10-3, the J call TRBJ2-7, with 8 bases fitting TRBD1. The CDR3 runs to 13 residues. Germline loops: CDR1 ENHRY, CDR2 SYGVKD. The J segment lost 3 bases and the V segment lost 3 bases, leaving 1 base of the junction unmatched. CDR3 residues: CAISETGGYEQYF. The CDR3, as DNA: TGTGCCATCAGTGAAACAGGGGGCTACGAGCAGTACTTC.

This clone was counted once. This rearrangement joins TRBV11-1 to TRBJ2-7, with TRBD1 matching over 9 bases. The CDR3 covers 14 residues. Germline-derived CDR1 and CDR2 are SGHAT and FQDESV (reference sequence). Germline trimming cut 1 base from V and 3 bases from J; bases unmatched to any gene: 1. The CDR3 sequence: CASSLETGGYEQYF. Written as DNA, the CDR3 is TGTGCCAGCAGCTTAGAGACAGGGGGCTACGAGCAGTACTTC.

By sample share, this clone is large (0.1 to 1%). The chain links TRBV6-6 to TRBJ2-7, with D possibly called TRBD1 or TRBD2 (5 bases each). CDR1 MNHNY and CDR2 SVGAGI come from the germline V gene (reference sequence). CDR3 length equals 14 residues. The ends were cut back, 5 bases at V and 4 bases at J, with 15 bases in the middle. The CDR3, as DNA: TGTGCCAGCAGTCCCCGGGACGGGGAGTACGAGCAGTACTTC. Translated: CASSPRDGEYEQYF.